One and the same sample provided the 24 T cell receptor beta chains below, sequenced in a study of cytomegalovirus exposure and HLA in healthy donors. PCR primers comprised 60 Vbeta and 13 Jbeta primers. The table came from immunoSEQ multiplex PCR; TCRdb's copy has only in-frame clones and leaves some out. The table lists 150,000 to 200,000 clones, approximately 84% of them singletons, with around 5% in the top ten. The sequencing sample was made of PBMCs. Receptor source: a girl aged 5 to 17 in good health and CMV-seropositive.

The CDR3 sequence: CASSDSGQGVYGYTF. As DNA, the CDR3 is TGTGCCAGCAGTGACTCCGGACAGGGGGTCTATGGCTACACCTTC. The rearrangement links TRBV6-4 to TRBJ1-2; 10 bases line up with TRBD1. Trimming removed 0 bases from V and 4 bases from J; junction bases left unmatched: 2. CDR1 and CDR2 from the germline V gene are MRHNA and SNTAGT. This CDR3 comprises 15 residues.

The chain couples TRBV5-6 to TRBJ2-1; 12 bases are shared with TRBD1. In germline, CDR1 is SGHDT, CDR2 YYEEEE. The CDR3 runs 16 residues. J lost 8 bases, V lost 1 base, and 7 bases had no gene match. CDR3: CASSLSGTGGKYEQFF. In DNA, the CDR3 is TGTGCCAGCAGCTTGTCCGGGACAGGGGGCAAGTATGAGCAGTTCTTC. The full variable domain, with the rest looked up from reference TRBV5-6 and TRBJ2-1, is DAGVTQSPTHLIKTRGQQVTLRCSPKSGHDTVSWYQQALGQGPQFIFQYYEEEERQRGNFPDRFSGHQFPNYSSELNVNALLLGDSALYLCASSLSGTGGKYEQFFGPGTRLTVL.

The chain recombines TRBV29-1 with TRBJ2-1; 15 bases map to TRBD2. The length of the CDR3 is 16 residues. The V and J ends lost 7 bases and 8 bases, in that order; junction bases with no gene match: 12. Germline values: CDR1 SQVTM, CDR2 ANQGSEA. The CDR3 nucleotides are TGCAGCGCCCCAGGACTAGCGGGGGGGGTCAGGGATGAGCAGTTCTTC. As protein: CSAPGLAGGVRDEQFF.

The chain uses TRBV19 and TRBJ1-1; possible D gene TRBD1, 5 bases. Trimming left V 5 bases short and J 1 base short, with 14 bases between. The CDR3 loop spans 15 amino acids. In germline, CDR1 is LNHDA, CDR2 SQIVND (reference sequence). The CDR3 loop is CASSVAGYGNTEAFF. The CDR3 region has the DNA TGTGCCAGTAGTGTGGCAGGGTACGGGAACACTGAAGCTTTCTTT.

The chain links TRBV6-5 to TRBJ2-3; D perhaps matches TRBD2 (5 bases). V gave up 6 bases and J gave up 0 bases, with 10 bases separating them. In germline, CDR1 is MNHEY, CDR2 SVGAGI. The CDR3 consists of 14 residues. The CDR3 protein is CASRRGLSTDTQYF. CDR3 DNA: TGTGCCAGCAGAAGAGGACTGAGCACAGATACGCAGTATTTT.

Notes on this clone: This specimen includes other DNA sequences encoding the same CDR3. Here the CDR3 DNA reads TGTGCCAGCAGCTTCGGGACAGAGAACACTGAAGCTTTCTTT. Amino acids: CASSFGTENTEAFF. V and J are TRBV7-9 and TRBJ1-1; 7 bases are shared with TRBD1. Trimming at V came to 3 bases and at J to 1 base, leaving 2 bases not matched to a gene. CDR3 length equals 14 residues. Germline assignment: CDR1 SEHNR and CDR2 FQNEAQ (reference sequence). The full variable domain, its missing parts supplied by reference TRBV7-9 and TRBJ1-1, is DTGVSQNPRHKITKRGQNVTFRCDPISEHNRLYWYRQTLGQGPEFLTYFQNEAQLEKSRLLSDRFSAERPKGSFSTLEIQRTEQGDSAMYLCASSFGTENTEAFFGQGTRLTVV.

The chain combines TRBV2 with TRBJ2-7, with D maybe TRBD2 (6 bases). The germline V and J ends were trimmed by 7 bases and 7 bases, with 26 bases remaining between them. Looked up from germline, CDR1 is SNHLY and CDR2 is FYNNEI. CDR3 length equals 16 residues. The CDR3 protein is CASKRLSNQGAGEQYF. CDR3 bases: TGTGCCAGCAAACGGTTATCGAACCAGGGCGCGGGGGAGCAGTACTTC.

The V and J genes are TRBV9 and TRBJ2-2, with 9 bases fitting TRBD2. In germline, CDR1 is SGDLS, CDR2 YYNGEE. This CDR3 contains 15 residues. V was clipped by 3 bases and J by 6 bases; unmatched bases: 6. CDR3 bases: TGTGCCAGCAGCGCAACCGGACTAGCGTCCGGGGAGCTGTTTTTT. Translated, it gives CASSATGLASGELFF.

The rearrangement joins TRBV19 to TRBJ2-3, with D possibly matching TRBD2 (6 bases). Germline CDR1 and CDR2: LNHDA and SQIVND (reference sequence). Trimming stripped 6 bases from V and 9 bases from J, with 16 bases between. There are 13 residues in the CDR3. CDR3 nucleotides: TGTGCCAGTAGAGTAGGCGGGGTGGGGACGCAGTATTTT. This gives the protein CASRVGGVGTQYF.

The chain combines TRBV6-4 with TRBJ2-2; 10 bases line up with TRBD2. Germline loops: CDR1 MRHNA, CDR2 SNTAGT. CDR3 length: 17 residues. The V and J ends lost 0 bases and 4 bases, in that order; junction bases with no gene match: 5. CDR3 bases: TGTGCCAGCAGTGACTCCCCAGCGGGGGGGATCACCGGGGAGCTGTTTTTT. As protein: CASSDSPAGGITGELFF.

This CDR3 reads CASSLFLAGGQSGELFF. DNA for the CDR3: TGTGCCAGCAGCCTCTTCCTAGCGGGGGGGCAGTCCGGGGAGCTGTTTTTT. The rearrangement uses TRBV4-2 and TRBJ2-2, with 12 bases identical to TRBD2. This CDR3 is built from 17 residues. CDR1 and CDR2 from the germline V gene are LGHNA and YNFKEQ. V shed 4 bases and J 6 bases; nucleotides not matched to a gene: 9.

V is TRBV25-1 and J is TRBJ1-2; D is possibly TRBD1 (6 bases). Trimming shortened V by 6 bases and J by 4 bases, and 9 bases separated the two germline ends. Germline V gene data show CDR1 as MGHDK and CDR2 as SYGVNS. CDR3 length: 12 amino acids. The CDR3 nucleotides read TGTGCCAGCAGACCGGACAGCTATGGCTACACCTTC. Translated: CASRPDSYGYTF.

The chain couples TRBV28 to TRBJ2-7, with a possible D match to TRBD2 (6 bases). V dropped 1 base and J dropped 5 bases, with 12 bases sitting between them. Germline V CDR1 and CDR2: MDHEN, SYDVKM. The CDR3 totals 14 residues. The CDR3 sequence is CASSLLGTGDEQYF. The CDR3 DNA follows: TGTGCCAGCAGTTTATTGGGGACGGGGGACGAGCAGTACTTC.

The rearrangement joins TRBV19 to TRBJ2-5; 10 bases match TRBD2. Trimming removed 5 bases from V and 5 bases from J; junction bases left unmatched: 11. Per germline, CDR1 LNHDA and CDR2 SQIVND (reference sequence). This CDR3 is 16 amino acids long. CDR3 region: CASSSLAGARGETQYF. The CDR3 DNA sequence: TGTGCCAGTAGTTCCCTAGCGGGGGCACGGGGGGAGACCCAGTACTTC. Full variable domain (rest looked up from reference TRBV19 and TRBJ2-5): DGGITQSPKYLFRKEGQNVTLSCEQNLNHDAMYWYRQDPGQGLRLIYYSQIVNDFQKGDIAEGYSVSREKKESFPLTVTSAQKNPTAFYLCASSSLAGARGETQYFGPGTRLLVL.

The CDR3: CASSPRDSSYSEAFF. CDR3 in DNA: TGTGCCAGCAGCCCCCGGGACAGCTCATACTCTGAAGCTTTCTTT. V gene TRBV7-3 combines with J gene TRBJ1-1; TRBD1 aligns across 7 bases. This CDR3 spans 15 amino acids. V trimming: 5 bases; J trimming: 6 bases; junction bases outside the gene matches: 12. Germline CDR1 and CDR2: SGHTA and FQGTGA.

The CDR3 is CAWLVHGAGNTIYF. For the CDR3, the DNA is TGTGCCTGGCTCGTCCACGGTGCCGGAAACACCATATATTTT. The gene calls are TRBV30 and TRBJ1-3; D unclear. V was clipped by 5 bases and J by 4 bases, with 15 bases between them. The CDR3 has 14 residues. The V gene's germline CDR1 is GTSNPN and CDR2 SVGIG (reference sequence).

V usage is TRBV11-2 and J usage is TRBJ1-6, with D uncertain. There are 13 residues in the CDR3. V was trimmed by 1 base and J by 7 bases, leaving 5 bases between them. Per the germline V gene, CDR1 is SGHAT and CDR2 is FQNNGV. This chain's CDR3 is CASSLAQNSPLHF. CDR3 bases: TGTGCCAGCAGCTTAGCCCAAAATTCACCCCTCCACTTT.

The rearrangement links TRBV7-4 to TRBJ1-2, with 10 bases lining up with TRBD1. The CDR3 is made up of 15 amino acids. Trimming cost V 5 bases and J 8 bases; bases outside gene matches: 11. Per the germline V gene, CDR1 is SGHVT and CDR2 is SQSDAQ. As DNA, the CDR3 is TGTGCCAGCAGCCCTAACGTTGGGACAGGGGTGGGCTACACCTTC. The encoded protein is CASSPNVGTGVGYTF.

In its sample, this clone was seen once. The rearrangement joins TRBV20-1 to TRBJ2-1; the D is unclear. CDR3 length: 9 amino acids. Per the germline V gene, CDR1 is DFQATT and CDR2 is SNEGSKA (reference sequence). V lost 7 bases and J 6 bases, leaving 4 bases between the germline ends. The CDR3 is CSVLNEQFF. The CDR3 DNA reads as TGCAGTGTTCTCAATGAGCAGTTCTTC.

The sample holds one count of this clone. The chain joins TRBV2 to TRBJ1-3; D possibly corresponds to TRBD1 (6 bases). Trimming removed 4 bases from V and 4 bases from J, with 11 bases in between. The CDR3 spans 14 residues. CDR1 SNHLY and CDR2 FYNNEI come from the germline V gene. DNA of the CDR3: TGTGCCAGCAGTGTAACAGGGCAAGGAAACACCATATATTTT. It codes for CASSVTGQGNTIYF.

As concerns this clone: Other DNA sequences in this sample translate to the same CDR3. The chain combines TRBV5-1 with TRBJ1-1; D is unclear. V lost 0 bases, J lost 5 bases, and 8 bases lay in between. Germline CDR1 is SGHRS and CDR2 is YFSETQ. The CDR3 totals 13 residues. The chain's CDR3 is CASSLGAATEAFF. Here the CDR3 DNA reads TGCGCCAGCAGCTTGGGGGCCGCTACTGAAGCTTTCTTT.

The CDR3 nucleotides read TGTGCCAGCAGCTCTACCGGGAACTATAATTCACCCCTCCACTTT. Translation: CASSSTGNYNSPLHF. V gene TRBV5-4 combines with J gene TRBJ1-6; D gene ambiguous. Trimming left V 3 bases short and J 3 bases short, with 10 bases between. This CDR3 comprises 15 residues. Germline CDR1 is SGHNT and CDR2 is YYREEE (reference sequence).

This chain uses TRBV29-1 with TRBJ2-1; tentative D call: TRBD1 (6 bases). CDR1 is SQVTM and CDR2 is ANQGSEA in the germline V gene. The CDR3 has 14 residues. Deletions cut 4 bases from V and 12 bases from J, with 22 bases between. CDR3 protein: CSVGSRGSHIGQFF. The CDR3 bases are TGCAGCGTTGGATCGAGGGGGTCACACATCGGGCAGTTCTTC.

J is TRBJ1-4 and V is TRBV5-1; a possible D gene is TRBD1 (6 bases). CDR3 length: 15 residues. The V gene lost 4 bases and the J gene lost 5 bases, with 15 bases spanning the gap. Germline values: CDR1 SGHRS, CDR2 YFSETQ. Written as DNA, the CDR3 is TGCGCCAGCAGCATACAGGGTAGCGGGAATGAAAAACTGTTTTTT. The encoded protein is CASSIQGSGNEKLFF.